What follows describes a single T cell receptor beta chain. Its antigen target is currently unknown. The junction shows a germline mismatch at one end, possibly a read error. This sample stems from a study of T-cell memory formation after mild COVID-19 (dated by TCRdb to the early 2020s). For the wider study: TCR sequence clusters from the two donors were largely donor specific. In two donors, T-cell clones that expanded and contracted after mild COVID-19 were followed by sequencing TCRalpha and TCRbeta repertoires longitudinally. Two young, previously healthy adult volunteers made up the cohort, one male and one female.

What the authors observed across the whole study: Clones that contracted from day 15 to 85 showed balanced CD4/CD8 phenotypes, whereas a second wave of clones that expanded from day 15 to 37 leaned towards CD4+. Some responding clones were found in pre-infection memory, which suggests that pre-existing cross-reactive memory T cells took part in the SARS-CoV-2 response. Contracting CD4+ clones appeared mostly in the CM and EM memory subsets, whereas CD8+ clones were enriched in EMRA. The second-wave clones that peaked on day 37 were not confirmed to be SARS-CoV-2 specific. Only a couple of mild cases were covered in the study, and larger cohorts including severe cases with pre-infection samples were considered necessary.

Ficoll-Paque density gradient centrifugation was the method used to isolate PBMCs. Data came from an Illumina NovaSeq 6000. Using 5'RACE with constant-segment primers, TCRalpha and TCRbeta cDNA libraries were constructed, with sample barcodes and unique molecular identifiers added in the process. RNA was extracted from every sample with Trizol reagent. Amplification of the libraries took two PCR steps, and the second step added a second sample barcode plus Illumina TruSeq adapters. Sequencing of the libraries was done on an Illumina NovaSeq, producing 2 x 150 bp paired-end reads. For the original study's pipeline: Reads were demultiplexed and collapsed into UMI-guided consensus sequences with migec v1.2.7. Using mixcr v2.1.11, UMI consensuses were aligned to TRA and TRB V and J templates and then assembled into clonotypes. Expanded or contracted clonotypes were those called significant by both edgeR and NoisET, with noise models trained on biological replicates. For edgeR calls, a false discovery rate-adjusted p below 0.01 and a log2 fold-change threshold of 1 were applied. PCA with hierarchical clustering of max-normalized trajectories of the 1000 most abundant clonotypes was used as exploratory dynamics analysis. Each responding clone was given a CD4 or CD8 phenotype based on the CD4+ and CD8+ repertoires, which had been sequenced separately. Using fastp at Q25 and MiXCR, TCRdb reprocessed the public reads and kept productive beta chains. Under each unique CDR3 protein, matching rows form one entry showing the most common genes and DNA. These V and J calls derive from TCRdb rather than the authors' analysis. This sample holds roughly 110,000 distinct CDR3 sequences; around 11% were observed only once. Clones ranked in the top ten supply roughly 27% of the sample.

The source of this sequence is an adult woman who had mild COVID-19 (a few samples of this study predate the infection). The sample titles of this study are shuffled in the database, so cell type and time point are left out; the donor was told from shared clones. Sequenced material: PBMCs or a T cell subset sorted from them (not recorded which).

The DNA is as follows: TGTGCCAGCAGCTTCCTGTTAATCGGGACTAGCGGGGGGGCAGGACAAGAGACCAAGTACTTC. Translated, this gives CASSFLLIGTSGGAGQETKYF. The chain was built from TRBV12-3 or TRBV12-4 and TRBJ2-5, with 16 middle bases fitting TRBD2. The CDR3, from cysteine to phenylalanine, totals 21 residues. Only the CDR3 DNA is retained, 63 bases long and in frame from the first base.